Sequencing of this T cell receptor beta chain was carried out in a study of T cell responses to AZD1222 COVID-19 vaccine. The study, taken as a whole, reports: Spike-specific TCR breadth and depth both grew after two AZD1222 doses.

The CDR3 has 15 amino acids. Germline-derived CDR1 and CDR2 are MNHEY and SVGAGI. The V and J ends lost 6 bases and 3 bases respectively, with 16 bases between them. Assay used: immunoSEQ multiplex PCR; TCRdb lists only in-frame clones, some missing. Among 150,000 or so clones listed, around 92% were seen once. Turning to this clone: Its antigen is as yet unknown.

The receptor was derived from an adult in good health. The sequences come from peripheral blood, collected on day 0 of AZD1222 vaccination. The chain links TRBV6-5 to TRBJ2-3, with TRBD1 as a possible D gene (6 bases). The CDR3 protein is CASSYGQPTTDTQYF. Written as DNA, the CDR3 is TGTGCCAGCAGCTATGGACAGCCTACAACAGATACGCAGTATTTT.